The present TCR beta chain was sequenced within a study of molecular identifiers for immune sequencing clone quantification. Each CDR3 protein gets one entry after TCRdb re-called the PCR reads with MiXCR. Among approximately 550,000 distinct CDR3 sequences listed, approximately 25% were seen once. From 20,000 to 1,000,000 sorted cells, naive CD8 libraries were generated with 10%, 30% or 50% RNA. Trimming took off 6 bases at V and 6 bases at J, with 29 bases between the two ends. This CDR3 comprises 19 residues. Per the germline V gene, CDR1 is SEHNR and CDR2 is FQNEAQ (reference sequence). The clonotype comes from a human donor in good health. Some libraries in this study had Jurkat cell RNA spiked in. Input material: naive CD8+ T cells from blood, with Jurkat cell RNA spiked in. Subset in this sample: FACS-sorted CD8+CD4-CCR7+CD45RA+ naive T cells. This chain joins TRBV7-9 and TRBJ1-4; D is ambiguous. The CDR3 loop reads CASRDTTFKIGLSDEKLFF. In DNA form, the CDR3 reads TGTGCCAGCAGGGATACCACTTTTAAGATCGGGCTATCGGATGAAAAACTGTTTTTT. The full variable domain, in which reference TRBV7-9 and TRBJ1-4 provide the parts outside the CDR3, is DTGVSQNPRHKITKRGQNVTFRCDPISEHNRLYWYRQTLGQGPEFLTYFQNEAQLEKSRLLSDRFSAERPKGSFSTLEIQRTEQGDSAMYLCASRDTTFKIGLSDEKLFFGSGTQLSVL.